This TCR beta chain was captured by sequencing in a study of early T cells in non-severe SARS-CoV-2 infection. This clonotype was observed at least ten times. Individual cDNA molecules were tagged with unique molecular identifiers, the study reported. In TCRdb, the 5' RACE reads were re-called with MiXCR into one record per CDR3 protein. The sample holds fewer than 80,000 distinct CDR3 sequences; approximately 4.6% are singletons and the top ten take approximately 3.7%. CDR1 ENHRY and CDR2 SYGVKD come from the germline V gene. The V end lost 1 base, the J end lost 1 base, and 4 bases lay between the germline ends. This CDR3 region has 14 residues.

Sample: whole blood, taken at baseline. This receptor was identified in an adult who was a healthcare worker with PCR-confirmed SARS-CoV-2 infection or an uninfected control (not recorded which). The donor label of this sample is uncertain. This chain links TRBV10-3 with TRBJ2-2; D call uncertain. The CDR3, as DNA: TGTGCCATCAGTGAGTTTCAGAACACCGGGGAGCTGTTTTTT. Its translation is CAISEFQNTGELFF.